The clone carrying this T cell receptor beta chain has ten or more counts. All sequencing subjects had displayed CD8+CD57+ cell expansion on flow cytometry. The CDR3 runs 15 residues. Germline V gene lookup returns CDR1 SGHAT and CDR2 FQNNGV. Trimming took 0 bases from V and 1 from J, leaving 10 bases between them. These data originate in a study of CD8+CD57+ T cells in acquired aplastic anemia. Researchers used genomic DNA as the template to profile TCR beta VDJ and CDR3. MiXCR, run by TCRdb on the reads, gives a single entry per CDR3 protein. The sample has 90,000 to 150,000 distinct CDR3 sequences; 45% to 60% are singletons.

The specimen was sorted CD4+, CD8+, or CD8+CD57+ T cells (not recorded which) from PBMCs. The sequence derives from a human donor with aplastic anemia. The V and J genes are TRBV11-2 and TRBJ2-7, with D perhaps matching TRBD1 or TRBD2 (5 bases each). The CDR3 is CASSLEGTESYEQYF. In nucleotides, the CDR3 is TGTGCCAGCAGCTTAGAAGGGACCGAGTCCTACGAGCAGTACTTC.